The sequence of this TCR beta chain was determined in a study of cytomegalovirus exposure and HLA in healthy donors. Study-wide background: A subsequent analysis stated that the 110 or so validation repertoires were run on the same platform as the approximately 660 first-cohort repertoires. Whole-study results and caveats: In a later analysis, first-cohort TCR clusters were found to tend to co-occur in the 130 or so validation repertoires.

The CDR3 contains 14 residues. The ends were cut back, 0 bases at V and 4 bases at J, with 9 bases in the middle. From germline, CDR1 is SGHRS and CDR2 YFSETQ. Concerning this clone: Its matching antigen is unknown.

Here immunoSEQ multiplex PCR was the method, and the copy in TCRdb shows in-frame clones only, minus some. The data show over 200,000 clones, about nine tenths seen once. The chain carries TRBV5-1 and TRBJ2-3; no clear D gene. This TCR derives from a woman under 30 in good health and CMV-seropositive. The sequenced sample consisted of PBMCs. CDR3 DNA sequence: TGCGCCAGCAGCTTGGGTGAGATCCCAGATACGCAGTATTTT. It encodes CASSLGEIPDTQYF.